These 11 T cell receptor beta chains came from one sample sequenced in a study of type 1 and type 2 diabetes patients (dated by TCRdb to the mid-2010s). Sequenced on an Illumina MiSeq. TCRbeta CDR3 amplification used genomic DNA from the sorted T cell subsets as template. The TCRbeta CDR3 region was amplified by multiplex PCR using 30 forward and 13 reverse primers. TCRdb cleaned the public reads at Q25 with fastp, built clones with MiXCR and kept in-frame beta chains. A single entry per CDR3 protein holds the most common genes and DNA from its merged rows. For this sample there are some 250,000 distinct CDR3 sequences; 45% to 60% appear just once. The ten largest account for 12% to 15% of the sample. The sequencing input was peripheral blood mononuclear cells (PBMCs). These receptors originate from a man aged 18 to 30 with type 2 diabetes.

The V and J genes are TRBV14 and TRBJ2-2; D is perhaps TRBD1 (6 bases). V lost 3 bases and J 0 bases, leaving 11 bases between the germline ends. The CDR3 covers 16 residues. Germline CDR1 is SGHDN and CDR2 is FVKESK. CDR3 region: CASSQMGHPNTGELFF. CDR3 in DNA: TGTGCCAGCAGCCAGATGGGACACCCGAACACCGGGGAGCTGTTTTTT. The full variable domain, in which reference TRBV14 and TRBJ2-2 provide the parts outside the CDR3, is EAGVTQFPSHSVIEKGQTVTLRCDPISGHDNLYWYRRVMGKEIKFLLHFVKESKQDESGMPNNRFLAERTGGTYSTLKVQPAELEDSGVYFCASSQMGHPNTGELFFGEGSRLTVL.

The chain links TRBV30 to TRBJ1-1; possibly TRBD1 for D (5 bases). Trimming removed 1 base from V and 3 bases from J, with 15 bases in between. The CDR3 covers 15 residues. CDR1 GTSNPN and CDR2 SVGIG come from the germline V gene (reference sequence). The CDR3 loop reads CAWSAGWGGDTEAFF. The CDR3 bases are TGTGCCTGGAGTGCAGGGTGGGGAGGGGACACTGAAGCTTTCTTT.

This clonotype has more than one count but fewer than ten. The chain recombines TRBV30 with TRBJ2-3, with D possibly TRBD1 on 6 matching bases. The CDR3 loop spans 15 amino acids. Trimming took 0 bases from V and 0 from J, leaving 10 bases between them. Per the germline V gene, CDR1 is GTSNPN and CDR2 is SVGIG (reference sequence). The CDR3 DNA is TGTGCCTGGAGTGTGGGGGCGACTAGCACAGATACGCAGTATTTT. As protein: CAWSVGATSTDTQYF. Full variable domain (outside the CDR3, taken from reference TRBV30 and TRBJ2-3): SQTIHQWPATLVQPVGSPLSLECTVEGTSNPNLYWYRQAAGRGLQLLFYSVGIGQISSEVPQNLSASRPQDRQFILSSKKLLLSDSGFYLCAWSVGATSTDTQYFGPGTRLTVL.

V and J are TRBV7-2 and TRBJ2-7; D not resolved. The V gene lost 5 bases and the J gene lost 0 bases, with 11 bases spanning the gap. Looked up from germline, CDR1 is SGHTA and CDR2 is FQGNSA. The CDR3 has 14 residues. The CDR3: CASSPIMISYEQYF. The DNA of the CDR3 is TGTGCCAGCAGCCCTATTATGATCTCCTACGAGCAGTACTTC.

V and J are TRBV10-2 and TRBJ2-7, with 7 bases matching TRBD1. J gave up 3 bases and V 10 bases, and 9 bases lay outside the gene matches. The CDR3 spans 13 residues. The germline gives CDR1 WSHSY, CDR2 SAAADI. CDR3 sequence reads: CATATGSFYEQYF. The CDR3 DNA reads TGCGCCACCGCGACAGGGTCATTCTACGAGCAGTACTTC.

The genes are TRBV7-2 and TRBJ1-3; perhaps TRBD1 as D (6 bases). V lost 1 base, J lost 4 bases, and 11 bases lay in between. This CDR3 has 15 amino acids. Germline V gene sequence: CDR1 SGHTA, CDR2 FQGNSA. CDR3 protein: CASSLGRGGGNTIYF. The CDR3 coding sequence is TGTGCCAGCAGCTTAGGGAGAGGGGGGGGAAACACCATATATTTT. Together with reference TRBV7-2 and TRBJ1-3, the CDR3 gives the full variable domain: GAGVSQSPSNKVTEKGKDVELRCDPISGHTALYWYRQSLGQGLEFLIYFQGNSAPDKSGLPSDRFSAERTGGSVSTLTIQRTQQEDSAVYLCASSLGRGGGNTIYFGEGSWLTVV.

This chain connects TRBV2 to TRBJ2-1; perhaps D is TRBD1 or TRBD2 (6 bases each). The V end lost 7 bases, the J end lost 3 bases, and 19 bases lay between the germline ends. The CDR3 has 16 amino acids. CDR1 is SNHLY and CDR2 is FYNNEI in the germline V gene. CDR3 nucleotide sequence: TGTGCCAGCAAGGGGGGTACGAGTTCAAGCTACAATGAGCAGTTCTTC. Translating it yields CASKGGTSSSYNEQFF. Using reference TRBV2 and TRBJ2-1 for the parts outside the CDR3, the full variable domain is EPEVTQTPSHQVTQMGQEVILRCVPISNHLYFYWYRQILGQKVEFLVSFYNNEISEKSEIFDDQFSVERPDGSNFTLKIRSTKLEDSAMYFCASKGGTSSSYNEQFFGPGTRLTVL.

This clonotype has just a few counts. The chain links TRBV12-3 or TRBV12-4 to TRBJ1-6; D uncertain. Trimming cost V 6 bases and J 7 bases, with 7 bases left between them. The CDR3 loop spans 12 amino acids. The chain's CDR3 is CASSSQNSPLHF. The CDR3 DNA sequence: TGTGCCAGCAGCTCCCAAAATTCACCCCTCCACTTT.

V is TRBV19 and J is TRBJ2-3, with TRBD1 matching 8 bases. The CDR3 totals 14 residues. Unmatched junction bases numbered 6, after V lost 6 bases and J lost 4 bases. Germline V gives CDR1 LNHDA, CDR2 SQIVND (reference sequence). The CDR3 sequence: CASSRDRWADTQYF. The DNA for the CDR3 is TGTGCCAGTAGCCGGGACAGGTGGGCAGATACGCAGTATTTT.

This CDR3 is CASSLPGQEYYGYTF. The CDR3 DNA is TGTGCCAGCAGCTTACCGGGACAGGAGTACTATGGCTACACCTTC. This chain connects TRBV7-8 to TRBJ1-2; TRBD1 matches 8 bases. Germline CDR1 SGHVS, CDR2 FQNEAQ. Losses at the gene ends were 2 bases for V and 3 bases for J; bases not matched to a gene: 5. The CDR3 runs 15 residues.

The chain uses TRBV10-3 and TRBJ2-1; D is ambiguous. CDR1 and CDR2 (germline): ENHRY, SYGVKD. The CDR3 is 16 amino acids. V dropped 10 bases and J dropped 8 bases, with 27 bases sitting between them. Written as DNA, the CDR3 is TGTGCCAGTAGTAGTCAGGTAACCCTCCTGTTGTATGAGCAGTTCTTC. Translated: CASSSQVTLLLYEQFF.